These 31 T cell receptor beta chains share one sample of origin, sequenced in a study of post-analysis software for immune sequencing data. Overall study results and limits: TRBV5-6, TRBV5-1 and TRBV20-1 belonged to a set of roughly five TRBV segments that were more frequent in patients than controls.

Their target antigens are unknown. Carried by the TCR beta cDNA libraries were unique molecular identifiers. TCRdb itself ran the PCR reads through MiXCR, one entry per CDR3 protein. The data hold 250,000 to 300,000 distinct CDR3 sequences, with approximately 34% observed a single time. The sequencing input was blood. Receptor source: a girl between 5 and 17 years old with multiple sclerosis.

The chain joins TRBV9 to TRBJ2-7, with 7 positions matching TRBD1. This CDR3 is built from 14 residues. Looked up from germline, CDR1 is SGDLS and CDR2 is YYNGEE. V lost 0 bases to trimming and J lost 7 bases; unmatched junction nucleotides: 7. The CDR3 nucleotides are TGTGCCAGCAGCGTAGGACAGGGAACCCGGGAGCAGTACTTC. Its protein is CASSVGQGTREQYF.

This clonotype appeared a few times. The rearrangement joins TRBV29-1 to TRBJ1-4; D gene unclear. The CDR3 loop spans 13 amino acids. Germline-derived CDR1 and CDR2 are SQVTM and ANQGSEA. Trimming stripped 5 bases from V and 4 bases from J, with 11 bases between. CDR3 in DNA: TGCAGCGTTAATCGGCAGAATAATGAAAAACTGTTTTTT. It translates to CSVNRQNNEKLFF.

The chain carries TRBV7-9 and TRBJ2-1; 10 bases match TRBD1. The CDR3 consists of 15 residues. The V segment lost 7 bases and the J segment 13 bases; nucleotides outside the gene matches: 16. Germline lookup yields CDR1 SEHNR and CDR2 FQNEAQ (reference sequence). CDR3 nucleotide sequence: TGTGCCAGCACCGCGACAGGGGGCGCGGGCGCTCGTCAGTTCTTC. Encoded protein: CASTATGGAGARQFF.

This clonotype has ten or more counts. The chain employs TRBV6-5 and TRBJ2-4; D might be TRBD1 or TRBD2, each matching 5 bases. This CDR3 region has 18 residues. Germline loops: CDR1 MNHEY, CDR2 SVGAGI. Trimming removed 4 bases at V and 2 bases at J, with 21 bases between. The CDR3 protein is CASSFTRRGTGTKNIQYF. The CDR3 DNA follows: TGTGCCAGCAGTTTTACCCGCCGGGGCACCGGTACCAAAAACATTCAGTACTTC.

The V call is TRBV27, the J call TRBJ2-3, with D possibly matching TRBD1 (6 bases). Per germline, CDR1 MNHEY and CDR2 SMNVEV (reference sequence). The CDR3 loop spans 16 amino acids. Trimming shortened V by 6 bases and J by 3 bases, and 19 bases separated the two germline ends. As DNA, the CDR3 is TGTGCCAGCAGCACCGTCAGGGGTAAATTTACAGATACGCAGTATTTT. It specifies CASSTVRGKFTDTQYF.

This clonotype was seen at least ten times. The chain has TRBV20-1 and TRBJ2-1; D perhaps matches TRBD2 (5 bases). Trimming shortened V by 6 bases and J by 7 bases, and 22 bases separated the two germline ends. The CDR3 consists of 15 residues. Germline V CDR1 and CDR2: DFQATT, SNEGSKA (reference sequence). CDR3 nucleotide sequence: TGCAGTGCCACCTACGACGCGACTACTCTAAATGAGCAGTTCTTC. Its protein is CSATYDATTLNEQFF.

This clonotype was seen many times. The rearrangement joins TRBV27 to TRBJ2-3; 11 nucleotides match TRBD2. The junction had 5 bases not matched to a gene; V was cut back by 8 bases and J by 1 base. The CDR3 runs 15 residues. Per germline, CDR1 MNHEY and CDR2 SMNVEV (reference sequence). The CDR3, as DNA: TGTGCCAGCTGGACTAGCGGGTCCCGCACAGATACGCAGTATTTT. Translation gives CASWTSGSRTDTQYF.

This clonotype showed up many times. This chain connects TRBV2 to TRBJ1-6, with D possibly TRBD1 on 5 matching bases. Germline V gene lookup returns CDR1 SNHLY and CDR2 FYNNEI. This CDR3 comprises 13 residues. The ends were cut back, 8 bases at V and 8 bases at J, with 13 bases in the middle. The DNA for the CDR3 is TGTGCCAGCTCCGGGGAAGGGGATTCACCCCTCCACTTT. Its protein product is CASSGEGDSPLHF.

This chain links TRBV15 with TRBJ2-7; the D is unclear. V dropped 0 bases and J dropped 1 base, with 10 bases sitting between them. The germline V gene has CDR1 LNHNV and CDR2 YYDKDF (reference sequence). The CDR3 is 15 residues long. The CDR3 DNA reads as TGTGCCACCAGCAGAGATCCCGGACGGTCCTACGAGCAGTACTTC. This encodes CATSRDPGRSYEQYF.

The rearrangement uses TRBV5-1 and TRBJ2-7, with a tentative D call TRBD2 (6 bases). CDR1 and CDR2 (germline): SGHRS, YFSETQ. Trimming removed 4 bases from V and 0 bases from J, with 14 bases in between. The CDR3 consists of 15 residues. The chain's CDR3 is CASSPGTHSSYEQYF. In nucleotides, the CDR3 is TGCGCCAGCAGCCCCGGGACTCACAGCTCCTACGAGCAGTACTTC.

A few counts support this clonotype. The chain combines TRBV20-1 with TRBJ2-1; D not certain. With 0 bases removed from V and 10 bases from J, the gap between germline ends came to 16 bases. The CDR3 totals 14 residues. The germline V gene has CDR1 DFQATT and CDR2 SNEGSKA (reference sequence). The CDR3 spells CSARDSGGRGEQFF. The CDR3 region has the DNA TGCAGTGCTAGAGATTCGGGCGGACGTGGGGAGCAGTTCTTC.

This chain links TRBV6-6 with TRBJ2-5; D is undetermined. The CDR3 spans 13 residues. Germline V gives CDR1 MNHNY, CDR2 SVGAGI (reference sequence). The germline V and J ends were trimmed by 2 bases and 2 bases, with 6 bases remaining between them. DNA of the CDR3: TGTGCCAGCAGTTACGGAGATCAAGAGACCCAGTACTTC. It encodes CASSYGDQETQYF.

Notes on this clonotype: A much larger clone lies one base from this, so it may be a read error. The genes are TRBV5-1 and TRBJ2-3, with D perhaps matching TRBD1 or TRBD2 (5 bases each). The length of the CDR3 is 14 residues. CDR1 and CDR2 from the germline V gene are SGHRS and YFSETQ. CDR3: CASSSLAITGTQYF. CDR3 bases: TGCGCCAGCAGCTCCTTAGCGATAACAGGTACGCAGTATTTT.

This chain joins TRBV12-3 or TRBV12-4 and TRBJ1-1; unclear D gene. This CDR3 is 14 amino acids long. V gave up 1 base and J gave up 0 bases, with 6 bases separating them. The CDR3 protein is CASSLDWMNTEAFF. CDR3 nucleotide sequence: TGTGCCAGCAGTTTAGACTGGATGAACACTGAAGCTTTCTTT.

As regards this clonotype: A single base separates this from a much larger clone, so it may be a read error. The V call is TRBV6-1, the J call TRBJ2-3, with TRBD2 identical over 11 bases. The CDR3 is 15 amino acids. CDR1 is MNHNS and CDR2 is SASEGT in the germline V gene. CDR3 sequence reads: CASSVAGGSTDAQYF. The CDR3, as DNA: TGTGCCAGCAGTGTAGCGGGGGGGTCCACAGATGCGCAGTATTTT.

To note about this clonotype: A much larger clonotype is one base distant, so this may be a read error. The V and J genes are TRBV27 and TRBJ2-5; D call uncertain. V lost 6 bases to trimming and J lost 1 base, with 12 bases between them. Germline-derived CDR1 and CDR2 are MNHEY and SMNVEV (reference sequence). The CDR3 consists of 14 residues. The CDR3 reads CASSQLPPQETQYF. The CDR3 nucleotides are TGTGCCAGCAGCCAGCTGCCCCCCCAAGAGACCCAGTACTTC.

In nucleotides, the CDR3 is TGTGCCAGCAGTCCGCCGAACGGGGCAGTTCATTCTCCTAACTATGGCTACACCTTC. Residues: CASSPPNGAVHSPNYGYTF. V and J are TRBV6-1 and TRBJ1-2; D might be TRBD1 (5 bases). Germline V gene lookup returns CDR1 MNHNS and CDR2 SASEGT. V gave up 5 bases and J gave up 0 bases, with 25 bases separating them. This CDR3 is built from 19 residues.

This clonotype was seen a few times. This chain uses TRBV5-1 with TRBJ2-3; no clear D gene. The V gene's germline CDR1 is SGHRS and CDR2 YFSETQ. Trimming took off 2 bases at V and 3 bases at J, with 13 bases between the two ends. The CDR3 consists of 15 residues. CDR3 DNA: TGCGCCAGCAGCTTAAAGAACCGAGGAACAGATACGCAGTATTTT. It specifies CASSLKNRGTDTQYF.

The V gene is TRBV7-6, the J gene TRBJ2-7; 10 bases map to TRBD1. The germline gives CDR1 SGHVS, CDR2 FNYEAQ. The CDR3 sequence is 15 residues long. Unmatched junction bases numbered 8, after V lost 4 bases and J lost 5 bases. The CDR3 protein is CASSSVPGQGHEQYF. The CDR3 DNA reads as TGTGCCAGCAGCTCCGTCCCGGGACAGGGGCACGAGCAGTACTTC.

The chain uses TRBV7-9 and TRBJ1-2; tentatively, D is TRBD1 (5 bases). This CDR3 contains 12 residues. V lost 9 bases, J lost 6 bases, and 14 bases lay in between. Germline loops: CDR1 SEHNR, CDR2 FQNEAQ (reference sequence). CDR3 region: CASSAGADGYTF. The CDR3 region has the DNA TGTGCCAGTTCGGCCGGGGCAGATGGCTACACCTTC.

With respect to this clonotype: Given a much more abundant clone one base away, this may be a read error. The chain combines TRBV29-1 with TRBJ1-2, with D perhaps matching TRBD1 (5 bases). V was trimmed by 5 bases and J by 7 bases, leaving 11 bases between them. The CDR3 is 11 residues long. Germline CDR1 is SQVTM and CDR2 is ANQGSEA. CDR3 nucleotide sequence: TGCAGCGTTCACAGGAGTCTTGGCTACACCTTC. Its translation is CSVHRSLGYTF.

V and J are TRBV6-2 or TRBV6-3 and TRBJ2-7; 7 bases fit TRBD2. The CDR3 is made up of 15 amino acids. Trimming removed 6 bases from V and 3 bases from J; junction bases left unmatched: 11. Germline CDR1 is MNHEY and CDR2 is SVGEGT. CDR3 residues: CASSAIGGGIYEQYF. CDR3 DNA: TGTGCCAGCAGCGCCATTGGGGGGGGGATCTACGAGCAGTACTTC.

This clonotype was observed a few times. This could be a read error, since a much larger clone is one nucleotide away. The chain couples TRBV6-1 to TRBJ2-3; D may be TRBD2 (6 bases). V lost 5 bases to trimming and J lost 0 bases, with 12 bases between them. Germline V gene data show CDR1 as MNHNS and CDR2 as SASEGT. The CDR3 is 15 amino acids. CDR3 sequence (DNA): TGTGCCAGCAGTCTGCGCAGCGGGAGCACAGATACGCAGTATTTT. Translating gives CASSLRSGSTDTQYF.

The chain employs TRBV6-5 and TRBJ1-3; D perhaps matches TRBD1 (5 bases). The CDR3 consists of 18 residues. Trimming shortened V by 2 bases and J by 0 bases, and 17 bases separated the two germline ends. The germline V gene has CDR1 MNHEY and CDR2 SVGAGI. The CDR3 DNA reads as TGTGCCAGCAGTTACAGCCCCCAGACAGCCCGCTCTGGAAACACCATATATTTT. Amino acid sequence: CASSYSPQTARSGNTIYF.

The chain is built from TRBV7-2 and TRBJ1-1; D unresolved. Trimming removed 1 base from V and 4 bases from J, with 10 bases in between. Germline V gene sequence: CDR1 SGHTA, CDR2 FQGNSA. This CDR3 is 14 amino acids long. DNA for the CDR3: TGTGCCAGCAGCTTAGAGGGTTGGGGCACTGAAGCTTTCTTT. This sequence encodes CASSLEGWGTEAFF.

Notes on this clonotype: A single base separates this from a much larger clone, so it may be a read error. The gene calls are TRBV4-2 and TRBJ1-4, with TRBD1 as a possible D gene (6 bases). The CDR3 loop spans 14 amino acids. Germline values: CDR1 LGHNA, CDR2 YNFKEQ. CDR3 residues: CASSPQGLWEKRFF. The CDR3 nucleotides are TGTGCCAGCAGCCCCCAGGGGCTTTGGGAAAAACGGTTTTTT.

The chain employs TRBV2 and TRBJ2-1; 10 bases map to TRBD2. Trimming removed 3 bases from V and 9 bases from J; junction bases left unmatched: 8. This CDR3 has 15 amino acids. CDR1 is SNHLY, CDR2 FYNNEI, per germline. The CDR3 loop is CASSEQGLAATEQFF. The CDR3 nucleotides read TGTGCCAGCAGTGAGCAAGGACTAGCGGCGACTGAGCAGTTCTTC.

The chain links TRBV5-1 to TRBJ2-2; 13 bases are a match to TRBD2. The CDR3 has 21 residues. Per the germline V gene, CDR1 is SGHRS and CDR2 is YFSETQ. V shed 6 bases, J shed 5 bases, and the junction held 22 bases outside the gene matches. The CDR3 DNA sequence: TGCGCCAGCACCGAGACTAGCGGGGGGCCTCTCACCTTGACCGATACCGGGGAGCTGTTTTTT. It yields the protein CASTETSGGPLTLTDTGELFF.

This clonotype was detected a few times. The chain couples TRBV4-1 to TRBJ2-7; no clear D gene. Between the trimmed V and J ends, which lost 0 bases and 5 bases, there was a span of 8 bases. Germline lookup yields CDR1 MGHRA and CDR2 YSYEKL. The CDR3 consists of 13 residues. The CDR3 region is CASSQESRDEQYF. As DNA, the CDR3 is TGCGCCAGCAGCCAAGAGTCGCGAGACGAGCAGTACTTC.

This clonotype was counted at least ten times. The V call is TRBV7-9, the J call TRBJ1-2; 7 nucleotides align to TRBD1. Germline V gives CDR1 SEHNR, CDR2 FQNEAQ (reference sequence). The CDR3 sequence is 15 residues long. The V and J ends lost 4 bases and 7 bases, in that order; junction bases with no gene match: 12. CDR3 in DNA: TGTGCCAGCAGCTACGGACAGGACCCGACTTCTGGCTACACCTTC. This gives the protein CASSYGQDPTSGYTF.

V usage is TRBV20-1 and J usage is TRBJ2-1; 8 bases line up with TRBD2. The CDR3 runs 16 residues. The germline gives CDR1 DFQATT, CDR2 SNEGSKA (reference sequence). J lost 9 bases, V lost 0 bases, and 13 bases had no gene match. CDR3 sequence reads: CSARDPKLTGGFEQFF. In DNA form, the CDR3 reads TGCAGTGCTAGAGATCCTAAACTAACGGGAGGGTTTGAGCAGTTCTTC.